This T cell receptor (beta chain) was retrieved from a study of spatial heterogeneity in lung cancer. Study-wide findings and caveats: The study found that expanded intratumoral alpha and beta TCR counts tracked tumor mutation counts.

TCRdb re-derived calls from the 5' RACE reads in MiXCR, one entry per CDR3 protein. The top ten clones hold around 10% of a sample with around 12,000 distinct CDR3 sequences, 5% to 6% of them seen once. Germline V gives CDR1 GTSNPN, CDR2 SVGIG (reference sequence). CDR3 length: 13 residues. V dropped 3 bases and J dropped 4; count of bases not matched to a gene: 5. The time point denotes: sample taken at primary tumor resection. This clonotype appeared a few times. No antigen is known for it. Sequenced here: lung tumor tissue, sampled at surgery. J is TRBJ1-2 and V is TRBV30; 7 bases line up with TRBD1. The clonotype originates from a female donor with early-stage non-small cell lung cancer. The CDR3 DNA follows: TGTGCCTGGAGGGGACAGTCGAGCTATGGCTACACCTTC. Its protein is CAWRGQSSYGYTF.